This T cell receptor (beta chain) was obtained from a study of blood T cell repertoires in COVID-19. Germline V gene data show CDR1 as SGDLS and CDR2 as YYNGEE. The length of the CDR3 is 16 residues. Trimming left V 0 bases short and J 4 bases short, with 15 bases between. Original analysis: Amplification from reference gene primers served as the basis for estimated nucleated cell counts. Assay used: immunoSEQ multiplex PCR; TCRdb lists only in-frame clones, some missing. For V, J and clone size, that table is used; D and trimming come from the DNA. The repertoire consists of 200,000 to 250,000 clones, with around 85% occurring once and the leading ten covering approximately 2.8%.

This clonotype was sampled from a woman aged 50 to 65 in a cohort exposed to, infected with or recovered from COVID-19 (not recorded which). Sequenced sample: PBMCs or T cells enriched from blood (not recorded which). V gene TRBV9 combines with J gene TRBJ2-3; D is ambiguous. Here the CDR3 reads CASSVAYARRADTQYF. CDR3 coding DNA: TGTGCCAGCAGCGTAGCTTATGCCAGGCGAGCAGATACGCAGTATTTT.